The 8 T cell receptor beta chains below were found in one sample sequenced in a study of T cell repertoires in cytomegalovirus infection. MiXCR was run by TCRdb on the reads, yielding one entry per CDR3 protein. The repertoire holds about 470,000 distinct CDR3 sequences, with about 44% as singletons. Antigens of these TCRs are unknown. This specimen was cultured PBMCs, taken from culture after CMV antigen stimulation. The receptors derive from a human donor in good health (CMV status not recorded). Some clones in this sample may be carry-over from other donors' samples.

This clonotype turned up a few times. V gene TRBV6-5 combines with J gene TRBJ2-1, with D possibly being TRBD2 (6 bases). This CDR3 has 16 amino acids. Trimming left V 0 bases short and J 0 bases short, with 9 bases between. Germline lookup yields CDR1 MNHEY and CDR2 SVGAGI. CDR3 bases: TGTGCCAGCAGTTACTCGCCGCGGGGCTCCTACAATGAGCAGTTCTTC. This codes for CASSYSPRGSYNEQFF.

A few counts support this clonotype. This chain joins TRBV12-3 or TRBV12-4 and TRBJ2-7; 9 bases align to TRBD2. The trim removed 1 base at V and 5 bases at J, leaving 3 bases unmatched. This CDR3 spans 14 amino acids. In DNA form, the CDR3 reads TGTGCCAGCAGTTTAGGCGGGGGGGCCGACGAGCAGTACTTC. Its translation is CASSLGGGADEQYF.

The rearrangement joins TRBV6-6 to TRBJ1-4; the D gene is possibly TRBD1 (5 bases). This CDR3 spans 15 amino acids. Trimming took 0 bases from V and 7 from J, leaving 12 bases between them. CDR1 is MNHNY, CDR2 SVGAGI, per germline (reference sequence). The CDR3 protein is CASSYSGGPGEKLFF. Written as DNA, the CDR3 is TGTGCCAGCAGTTACTCCGGGGGACCCGGTGAAAAACTGTTTTTT.

This clonotype was detected only a few times. The CDR3 sequence is CASSSEDSPLHF. CDR3 coding DNA: TGTGCCAGCAGTTCCGAGGATTCACCCCTCCACTTT. The J gene is TRBJ1-6, the V gene TRBV12-3 or TRBV12-4, with D uncertain. CDR3 length equals 12 residues. Trimming took off 4 bases at V and 8 bases at J, with 6 bases between the two ends.

The sample holds a few counts of this clonotype. CDR3 in amino acids: CASSPYWASGAGELFF. CDR3 nucleotides: TGTGCCAGCAGCCCATACTGGGCTAGCGGGGCCGGGGAGCTGTTTTTT. The chain employs TRBV7-8 and TRBJ2-2; TRBD2 matches at 9 bases. The trim removed 5 bases at V and 6 bases at J, leaving 10 bases unmatched. This CDR3 is 16 amino acids long. The germline CDR1 and CDR2 sequences are SGHVS and FQNEAQ.

V gene TRBV11-2 combines with J gene TRBJ2-5; D is perhaps TRBD1 (6 bases). Germline-derived CDR1 and CDR2 are SGHAT and FQNNGV. V dropped 5 bases and J dropped 7 bases, with 23 bases sitting between them. This CDR3 comprises 16 residues. The CDR3 reads CASSAVPYRVEVTQYF. The CDR3 region has the DNA TGTGCCAGCAGCGCCGTCCCCTACAGGGTGGAGGTGACCCAGTACTTC.

The rearrangement joins TRBV12-3 or TRBV12-4 to TRBJ2-6; D is undetermined. The CDR3 contains 19 residues. Trimming cost V 4 bases and J 2 bases, with 21 bases left between them. CDR3 sequence reads: CASSSPGKWGRAGANVLTF. The CDR3 DNA reads as TGTGCCAGCAGTTCCCCTGGCAAATGGGGTCGGGCTGGGGCCAACGTCCTGACTTTC.

The CDR3 loop is CASSLSRGIRGYTF. The DNA of the CDR3 is TGTGCCAGCAGTTTAAGCAGGGGGATTCGGGGCTACACCTTC. The J gene is TRBJ1-2, the V gene TRBV12-3 or TRBV12-4, with TRBD1 matching 7 bases. Trimming at V came to 2 bases and at J to 8 bases, leaving 8 bases not matched to a gene. CDR3 length: 14 amino acids.